This T cell receptor beta chain was found in a study of T-cell memory formation after mild COVID-19. Deletions cut 0 bases from V and 0 bases from J, with 13 bases between. The CDR3 is made up of 17 amino acids. Per germline, CDR1 LGHNA and CDR2 YSLEER. This clonotype was counted a few times. A single record per CDR3 protein comes from TCRdb applying MiXCR to the 5' RACE reads. The table has about 340,000 distinct CDR3 sequences, about 16% seen once. The clonotype comes from a man aged 18 to 29 who had mild COVID-19 (a few samples of this study predate the infection). Cell type and time point are not known. Sequences were obtained from PBMCs or a T cell subset sorted from them (not recorded which). The chain combines TRBV4-3 with TRBJ2-3; weak D call: TRBD2 (7 bases). The CDR3 reads CASSQDLRGGSTDTQYF. CDR3 DNA sequence: TGCGCCAGCAGCCAAGATCTTAGGGGGGGTAGCACAGATACGCAGTATTTT.